One and the same sample provided the 4 T cell receptor beta chains below, sequenced in a study of T cell responses to AZD1222 COVID-19 vaccine. Measured with immunoSEQ multiplex PCR; TCRdb has only the in-frame clones, and not every one. This sample has some 91,000 clones, with around 86% found just once. The source was peripheral blood, collected on day 0 of AZD1222 vaccination. These receptors were taken from an adult in good health.

V is TRBV6-5 and J is TRBJ2-3, with no clear D. CDR3 size: 15 residues. Trimming shortened V by 2 bases and J by 3 bases, and 12 bases separated the two germline ends. The germline V gene encodes CDR1 MNHEY and CDR2 SVGAGI. The CDR3 coding sequence is TGTGCCAGCAGTTACCGAAACCGGCCTACAGATACGCAGTATTTT. The encoded protein is CASSYRNRPTDTQYF.

The chain links TRBV19 to TRBJ2-7; TRBD2 is a possible D gene (6 bases). V lost 3 bases and J 4 bases, leaving 16 bases between the germline ends. From germline, CDR1 is LNHDA and CDR2 SQIVND (reference sequence). This CDR3 has 15 residues. The CDR3 DNA reads as TGTGCCAGTAGTATCCGGCGGGGCGGTGGGTACGAGCAGTACTTC. It codes for CASSIRRGGGYEQYF. Based on the CDR3 plus reference TRBV19 and TRBJ2-7, the full variable domain is DGGITQSPKYLFRKEGQNVTLSCEQNLNHDAMYWYRQDPGQGLRLIYYSQIVNDFQKGDIAEGYSVSREKKESFPLTVTSAQKNPTAFYLCASSIRRGGGYEQYFGPGTRLTVT.

The chain combines TRBV7-9 with TRBJ1-4; D not certain. CDR1 and CDR2 from the germline V gene are SEHNR and FQNEAQ (reference sequence). This CDR3 region has 14 residues. V lost 1 base and J 1 base, leaving 4 bases between the germline ends. DNA for the CDR3: TGTGCCAGCAGCTTAGACGGAACTAATGAAAAACTGTTTTTT. Its protein product is CASSLDGTNEKLFF.

The chain combines TRBV27 with TRBJ2-2; D could derive from TRBD1 or TRBD2 (5 bases each). CDR3 size: 13 residues. Germline assignment: CDR1 MNHEY and CDR2 SMNVEV (reference sequence). V was cut by 4 bases and J by 6 bases, with 9 bases left in between. In DNA form, the CDR3 reads TGTGCCAGCAGTTCCCAGGGAGCCGGGGAGCTGTTTTTT. It codes for CASSSQGAGELFF.